The rows below give T cell receptor beta chains drawn from one sample of a study of T and B cells in COVID-19 patients. Via MiXCR, TCRdb re-called the multiplex PCR reads, giving one row per CDR3 protein. This sample carries over a thousand distinct CDR3 sequences, under 20% of them seen once, and the ten largest clones take around 43%. The material sequenced was blood. The receptors were gathered from a human donor with active COVID-19. CDR3s include the opening cysteine and the closing phenylalanine or tryptophan. The D gene is left open where the match is weak. For some rows the clone size is stated as once, few or many, or as a class when expanded; others skip it.

v_gene: TRBV5-4; abundance: medium-sized; d_gene: NA; j_gene: TRBJ1-1; CDR3aa: CASSFGGQGDTEAFF; CDR3nt: TGTGCCAGCAGCTTCGGAGGGCAGGGCGACACTGAAGCTTTCTTT
v_gene: TRBV5-6; abundance: medium-sized; d_gene: TRBD1; j_gene: TRBJ1-2; CDR3aa: CASSLETGFNYGYTF; CDR3nt: TGTGCCAGCAGCTTGGAGACAGGGTTTAACTATGGCTACACCTTC
v_gene: TRBV6-2/TRBV6-3; abundance: few; d_gene: TRBD1; j_gene: TRBJ1-5; CDR3aa: CASRLDRDLAILNQPQHF; CDR3nt: TGTGCCAGCAGGCTGGACAGGGATCTAGCAATATTGAATCAGCCCCAGCATTTT
v_gene: TRBV6-1; abundance: medium-sized; d_gene: TRBD2; j_gene: TRBJ2-4; CDR3aa: CASKITMTSGGAPTEIQYF; CDR3nt: TGTGCCAGCAAAATAACGATGACTAGCGGGGGGGCCCCGACCGAAATTCAGTACTTC
v_gene: TRBV6-4; abundance: many; d_gene: NA; j_gene: TRBJ1-1; CDR3aa: CASSPGYLGDTEAFF; CDR3nt: TGTGCCAGCAGCCCAGGGTATCTCGGAGACACTGAAGCTTTCTTT
v_gene: TRBV19; abundance: NA; d_gene: TRBD1; j_gene: TRBJ1-2; CDR3aa: CASLDQGQGASGYTF; CDR3nt: TGTGCCTCCTTAGATCAGGGACAGGGGGCGAGTGGCTACACCTTC
v_gene: TRBV5-6; abundance: medium-sized; d_gene: NA; j_gene: TRBJ2-5; CDR3aa: CASSSGGRISETQYF; CDR3nt: TGTGCCAGCAGCTCGGGGGGCAGAATTTCAGAGACCCAGTACTTC
v_gene: TRBV7-6; abundance: large; d_gene: TRBD1; j_gene: TRBJ2-1; CDR3aa: CASSSRTGGDEQFF; CDR3nt: TGTGCCAGCAGCTCTAGGACAGGGGGCGATGAGCAGTTCTTC
v_gene: TRBV30; abundance: large; d_gene: NA; j_gene: TRBJ2-7; CDR3aa: CAWSSNRPYEQYF; CDR3nt: TGTGCCTGGAGTTCGAACAGACCCTACGAGCAGTACTTC
v_gene: TRBV7-2; abundance: NA; d_gene: NA; j_gene: TRBJ1-5; CDR3aa: CASSLAEQPQHF; CDR3nt: TGTGCCAGCAGCTTAGCGGAGCAGCCCCAGCATTTT
v_gene: TRBV13; abundance: medium-sized; d_gene: NA; j_gene: TRBJ2-1; CDR3aa: CASSLGYEQFF; CDR3nt: TGTGCCAGCAGCTTAGGCTATGAGCAGTTCTTC
v_gene: TRBV7-9; abundance: NA; d_gene: TRBD2; j_gene: TRBJ2-7; CDR3aa: CASGGGGYEQYF; CDR3nt: TGTGCCAGCGGGGGGGGGGGCTACGAGCAGTACTTC
v_gene: TRBV27; abundance: medium-sized; d_gene: NA; j_gene: TRBJ1-1; CDR3aa: CASSIRGGNTEAFF; CDR3nt: TGTGCCAGCAGTATTAGGGGTGGGAACACTGAAGCTTTCTTT
v_gene: TRBV7-9; abundance: few; d_gene: NA; j_gene: TRBJ1-5; CDR3aa: CASSLVGVRGRNSNQPQHF; CDR3nt: TGTGCCAGCAGCTTAGTAGGTGTCAGGGGAAGGAATAGCAATCAGCCCCAGCATTTT